This T cell receptor (beta chain) was retrieved from a study of regulatory T cells in long-lasting Graves disease. Study in general: Less than 3 months of antithyroid drugs had been taken by newly diagnosed Graves' patients. Overall study findings and caveats: There were preferences for TRBV28, TRBJ1-2 and TRBJ2-5 in persistent disease.

Time point here: newly diagnosed GD, antithyroid drugs for less than 3 months. TCR sequences were obtained from RNA taken from PBMCs. Investigators prepared the TCR beta libraries by applying iRepertoire HTBI primers and Arm-PCR of CDR3 regions. TCRdb re-called the multiplex PCR reads through MiXCR, storing one row per CDR3 protein. The sample includes 440,000 or so distinct CDR3 sequences, under 15% seen only once; the top ten take 15% to 20%. Germline lookup yields CDR1 SGHDN and CDR2 FVKESK. Trimming took off 1 base at V and 6 bases at J, with 7 bases between the two ends. The CDR3 spans 13 residues. This clonotype was detected ten times or more. No antigen is known for it. These data were likewise used in another study, on T cells in Graves' hyperthyroidism and ophthalmopathy. As that report states: The primer set for the first-round RT-PCR of the TCR CDR3 was HTBI.

The sample here was peripheral blood mononuclear cells (PBMCs), taken at new diagnosis, from a patient treated with antithyroid drugs. The clonotype was recovered from a young woman with Graves disease. J is TRBJ2-1 and V is TRBV14; D unresolved. The CDR3 bases are TGTGCCAGCAGCCAAGCTATGGTCAATGAGCAGTTCTTC. Amino acid sequence: CASSQAMVNEQFF.